This T cell receptor beta chain stems from a study of T cell responses to AZD1222 COVID-19 vaccine. Study conclusions and caveats: Just six AZD1222 recipients were seropositive at baseline. Targets within unmutated variant regions were reportedly found for nearly half of spike-specific TCRs. Repertoire samples came only from after the peak T cell response. The donor cohort was predominantly white British with a female majority, and clonal diversity may have been underestimated.

The repertoire was sequenced with immunoSEQ multiplex PCR; TCRdb's copy has only in-frame clones and lacks some. The sample records about 150,000 clones, over 85% being singletons. A remark on this clone: The antigen is undetermined.

Here the sequenced sample was peripheral blood, taken on day 0 of AZD1222 vaccination. The TCR was taken from an adult in good health.

The CDR3 region is CASSFLASDNEQFF. The CDR3 nucleotides read TGCGCCAGCAGCTTTTTGGCCAGCGACAATGAGCAGTTCTTC. The genes are TRBV5-1 and TRBJ2-1, with unresolved D. CDR1 SGHRS and CDR2 YFSETQ come from the germline V gene. The CDR3 is 14 amino acids. V lost 2 bases and J 5 bases, leaving 11 bases between the germline ends. Full variable domain (outside the CDR3, taken from reference TRBV5-1 and TRBJ2-1): KAGVTQTPRYLIKTRGQQVTLSCSPISGHRSVSWYQQTPGQGLQFLFEYFSETQRNKGNFPGRFSGRQFSNSRSEMNVSTLELGDSALYLCASSFLASDNEQFFGPGTRLTVL.